These T cell receptor beta chains were read from a single sample in a study of T cell responses to AZD1222 COVID-19 vaccine. Assay used: immunoSEQ multiplex PCR; TCRdb lists only in-frame clones, some missing. Of tens of thousands of clones listed, over 70% were seen once; the top ten hold about 14%. The material sequenced was peripheral blood, taken 28 days after the second AZD1222 dose. These receptor sequences come from an adult who received the AZD1222 COVID-19 vaccine. CDR3s include the opening cysteine and the closing phenylalanine or tryptophan. Fields, in order: D gene, V gene, J gene, clone size, CDR3 DNA, CDR3 protein. A D gene is named only where the DNA matches it firmly. Size is omitted from some rows. Given values are once, few, many or a class for expanded clones.

D: TRBD1
V: TRBV7-2
J: TRBJ1-5
size: .
DNA: TGTGCCAGCAGCACTACAGGGGCCGCGAACAATCAGCCCCAGCATTTT
CDR3: CASSTTGAANNQPQHF

D: .
V: TRBV2
J: TRBJ2-1
size: .
DNA: TGTGCCAGCAGTGCGCAGACCTCACTTTACAATGAGCAGTTCTTC
CDR3: CASSAQTSLYNEQFF

D: .
V: TRBV7-8
J: TRBJ2-7
size: .
DNA: TGTGCCAGCAGCTTACCCGAAAGTAGGCAGTACTTC
CDR3: CASSLPESRQYF

D: .
V: TRBV3-1/TRBV3-2
J: TRBJ1-3
size: .
DNA: TGTGCCAGCAGCCAAGTCGCTGGAAACACCATATATTTT
CDR3: CASSQVAGNTIYF

D: .
V: TRBV7-3
J: TRBJ2-2
size: .
DNA: TGTGCCAGCAGCCCCTGGAAGAACACCGGGGAGCTGTTTTTT
CDR3: CASSPWKNTGELFF

D: .
V: TRBV3-1/TRBV3-2
J: TRBJ2-1
size: few
DNA: TGTGCCAGCAGCCAAACGAACAATGAGCAGTTCTTC
CDR3: CASSQTNNEQFF

D: TRBD2
V: TRBV2
J: TRBJ2-3
size: .
DNA: TGTGCCAGCAGGGTAGCGGGGAGGCGCACAGATACGCAGTATTTT
CDR3: CASRVAGRRTDTQYF

D: .
V: TRBV11-2
J: TRBJ2-3
size: .
DNA: TGTGCCAGCACCTTATATTCTAGCACAGATACGCAGTATTTT
CDR3: CASTLYSSTDTQYF

D: .
V: TRBV9
J: TRBJ1-3
size: .
DNA: TGTGCCAGCAGCGGAGCCGGGACTAATGGAAACACCATATATTTT
CDR3: CASSGAGTNGNTIYF

D: .
V: TRBV5-8
J: TRBJ2-2
size: .
DNA: TGTGCCAGCAGCCCCGGGTACGGGCCCGCGAACACCGGGGAGCTGTTTTTT
CDR3: CASSPGYGPANTGELFF

D: .
V: TRBV3-1/TRBV3-2
J: TRBJ2-1
size: few
DNA: TGTGCCAGCAGCCCTTCTAGTCCGGCCGACGCCTACAATGAGCAGTTCTTC
CDR3: CASSPSSPADAYNEQFF

D: .
V: TRBV12-3/TRBV12-4
J: TRBJ2-1
size: many
DNA: TGTGCCAGCAGTTTAGGTCAATTGAATGAGCAGTTCTTC
CDR3: CASSLGQLNEQFF

D: .
V: TRBV7-8
J: TRBJ1-5
size: .
DNA: TGTGCCAGCAGCCCCCCACGGGAAAGCAATCAGCCCCAGCATTTT
CDR3: CASSPPRESNQPQHF

D: .
V: TRBV3-1/TRBV3-2
J: TRBJ1-5
size: .
DNA: TGTGCCAGCAGCAGTTGGGGTCAGCCCCAGCATTTT
CDR3: CASSSWGQPQHF

D: .
V: TRBV5-1
J: TRBJ2-1
size: .
DNA: TGCGCCAGCAGCTTGTTGGGGGAGAATGAGCAGTTCTTC
CDR3: CASSLLGENEQFF

D: .
V: TRBV5-1
J: TRBJ2-3
size: .
DNA: TGCGCCAGCAGCTTGGGCACTAGCACAGATACGCAGTATTTT
CDR3: CASSLGTSTDTQYF

D: TRBD1
V: TRBV2
J: TRBJ1-5
size: .
DNA: TGTGCCAGCAGTGACCATCCCGACAGGGCTGTCAATCAGCCCCAGCATTTT
CDR3: CASSDHPDRAVNQPQHF

D: TRBD1
V: TRBV7-9
J: TRBJ1-2
size: .
DNA: TGTGCCAGCAGCCCCCGGACAGGGTTCTATGGCTACACCTTC
CDR3: CASSPRTGFYGYTF

D: TRBD1
V: TRBV2
J: TRBJ2-6
size: few
DNA: TGTGCCAGCAGTGATCCGGGACAGTCCTACTCTGGGGCCAACGTCCTGACTTTC
CDR3: CASSDPGQSYSGANVLTF

D: .
V: TRBV25-1
J: TRBJ1-4
size: .
DNA: TGTGCCAGCAGTGAATATCAGGGGAGTTCGGGAAAACTGTTTTTT
CDR3: CASSEYQGSSGKLFF

D: .
V: TRBV2
J: TRBJ1-2
size: .
DNA: TGTGCCAGCAGGAAACGGTCAGGAGGGGACTATGGCTACACCTTC
CDR3: CASRKRSGGDYGYTF

D: TRBD2
V: TRBV30
J: TRBJ2-1
size: .
DNA: TGTGCCTGGAGCCCACCCGGACTAGCGTTCTACAATGAGCAGTTCTTC
CDR3: CAWSPPGLAFYNEQFF

D: TRBD2
V: TRBV6-4
J: TRBJ2-3
size: medium-sized
DNA: TGTGCCAGCAGTGACGTTAGCGGGGCAGATACGCAGTATTTT
CDR3: CASSDVSGADTQYF

D: .
V: TRBV6-5
J: TRBJ1-6
size: .
DNA: TGTGCCAGCAGACTCGATGTGGGGGATTCACCCCTCCACTTT
CDR3: CASRLDVGDSPLHF

D: TRBD2
V: TRBV30
J: TRBJ2-1
size: .
DNA: TGTGCCTGGACCCCACTTGGGACTAGCGGGGCCACAGGTACGCGGAGGTCCTACAATGAGCAGTTCTTC
CDR3: CAWTPLGTSGATGTRRSYNEQFF

D: .
V: TRBV28
J: TRBJ1-2
size: .
DNA: TGTGCCAGCAGTTTCGACAGATTCTATGGCTACACCTTC
CDR3: CASSFDRFYGYTF

D: .
V: TRBV5-4
J: TRBJ2-5
size: once
DNA: TGTGCCAGCAGCTTGGTAGGCAGCCAAGAGACCCAGTACTTC
CDR3: CASSLVGSQETQYF

D: .
V: TRBV6-2/TRBV6-3
J: TRBJ2-7
size: .
DNA: TGTGCCAGCAGTTACTCTTCTCCTAGAAACTACGAGCAGTACTTC
CDR3: CASSYSSPRNYEQYF

D: .
V: TRBV28
J: TRBJ2-3
size: few
DNA: TGTGCCAGCAGTTTATCATCTGATACGCAGTATTTT
CDR3: CASSLSSDTQYF

D: .
V: TRBV10-3
J: TRBJ2-1
size: once
DNA: TGTGCCATCAGTGTAGGGGGGGACAATGAGCAGTTCTTC
CDR3: CAISVGGDNEQFF

D: TRBD1
V: TRBV5-1
J: TRBJ1-1
size: .
DNA: TGCGCCAGCAGCTCGGGACAGGGAGGCACTGAAGCTTTCTTT
CDR3: CASSSGQGGTEAFF

D: TRBD2
V: TRBV4-3
J: TRBJ2-7
size: .
DNA: TGCGCCAGCAGCCAGTATAGCGGGGGTCTCGCTTACGAGCAGTACTTC
CDR3: CASSQYSGGLAYEQYF

D: TRBD2
V: TRBV19
J: TRBJ2-1
size: .
DNA: TGTGCCAGTAGTACAGGACTAGCGGGGGGAGTTAGGAGAGATGAGCAGTTCTTC
CDR3: CASSTGLAGGVRRDEQFF

D: .
V: TRBV30
J: TRBJ1-1
size: .
DNA: TGTGCCTGGAGTGTAGGTTTTGAAGAAGCTTTCTTT
CDR3: CAWSVGFEEAFF

D: TRBD1
V: TRBV5-6
J: TRBJ1-2
size: .
DNA: TGTGCCAGCAGCGGTGTTACAGGGGACTATGGCTACACCTTC
CDR3: CASSGVTGDYGYTF

D: TRBD1
V: TRBV11-2
J: TRBJ1-1
size: .
DNA: TGTGCCAGCAGCTCCGGGACAGGGTCACGGAACACTGAAGCTTTCTTT
CDR3: CASSSGTGSRNTEAFF

D: TRBD1
V: TRBV7-8
J: TRBJ2-7
size: .
DNA: TGTGCCAGCAGCGAAAAGACAGGGGACGGGACCTACGAGCAGTACTTC
CDR3: CASSEKTGDGTYEQYF

D: TRBD1
V: TRBV6-1
J: TRBJ2-1
size: .
DNA: TGTGCCAGCAGTGGGATGGACAGGGGCACATTCTTTCGTGAGCAGTTCTTC
CDR3: CASSGMDRGTFFREQFF

D: .
V: TRBV12-5
J: TRBJ2-5
size: .
DNA: TGTGCTAGTGGTTTGGTACTGGGGCTAAAGGGGGAGACCCAGTACTTC
CDR3: CASGLVLGLKGETQYF

D: .
V: TRBV9
J: TRBJ1-3
size: .
DNA: TGTGCCAGCAGCGGTGGTTTTAACACCATATATTTT
CDR3: CASSGGFNTIYF

D: .
V: TRBV7-2
J: TRBJ1-5
size: .
DNA: .
CDR3: CASSFGPGGVGQPQHF

D: .
V: TRBV7-2
J: TRBJ2-7
size: .
DNA: TGTGCCAGCAGCTCAACCGGGACGGGCTACGAGCAGTACTTC
CDR3: CASSSTGTGYEQYF

D: .
V: TRBV2
J: TRBJ2-1
size: .
DNA: TGTGCCACAATTTTCGGGCCCGTCAATGAGCAGTTCTTC
CDR3: CATIFGPVNEQFF

D: .
V: TRBV28
J: TRBJ1-2
size: .
DNA: TGTGCCAGCAGCTCGTTGGGCATCTACACCTTC
CDR3: CASSSLGIYTF

D: .
V: TRBV2
J: TRBJ1-1
size: .
DNA: TGTGCCAGCAGTGATGGGGGGTTGACTGAAGCTTTCTTT
CDR3: CASSDGGLTEAFF

D: .
V: TRBV11-2
J: TRBJ2-3
size: .
DNA: TGTGCCAGCAGCTTATTGAGCCTGAACCCCACAGATACGCAGTATTTT
CDR3: CASSLLSLNPTDTQYF

D: .
V: TRBV7-9
J: TRBJ1-2
size: .
DNA: TGTGCCAGCAGCTGGACAAGGCCAGACTATGGCTACACCTTC
CDR3: CASSWTRPDYGYTF

D: TRBD2
V: TRBV4-1
J: TRBJ2-2
size: once
DNA: TGCGCCAGCAGCCAACGACCGGGACTAGCGGGGAGGAACACCGGGGAGCTGTTTTTT
CDR3: CASSQRPGLAGRNTGELFF

D: .
V: TRBV9
J: TRBJ1-1
size: .
DNA: TGTGCCAGCAGCGTAGTATCAGGGCGCCACACTGAAGCTTTCTTT
CDR3: CASSVVSGRHTEAFF

D: TRBD1
V: TRBV29-1
J: TRBJ1-1
size: .
DNA: TGCAGCGTCGGACAGGGGGCGGGCACTGAAGCTTTCTTT
CDR3: CSVGQGAGTEAFF